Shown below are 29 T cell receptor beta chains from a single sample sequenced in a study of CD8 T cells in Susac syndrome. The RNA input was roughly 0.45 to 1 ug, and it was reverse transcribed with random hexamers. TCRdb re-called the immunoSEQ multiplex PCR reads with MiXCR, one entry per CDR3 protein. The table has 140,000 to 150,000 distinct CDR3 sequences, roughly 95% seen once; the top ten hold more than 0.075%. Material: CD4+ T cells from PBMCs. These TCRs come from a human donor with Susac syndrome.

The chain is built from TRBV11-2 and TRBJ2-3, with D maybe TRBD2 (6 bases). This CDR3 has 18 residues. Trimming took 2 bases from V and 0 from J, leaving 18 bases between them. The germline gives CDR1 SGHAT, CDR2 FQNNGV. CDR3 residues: CASSLRVIGGASTDTQYF. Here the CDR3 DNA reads TGTGCCAGCAGCTTACGAGTTATCGGCGGGGCTAGCACAGATACGCAGTATTTT.

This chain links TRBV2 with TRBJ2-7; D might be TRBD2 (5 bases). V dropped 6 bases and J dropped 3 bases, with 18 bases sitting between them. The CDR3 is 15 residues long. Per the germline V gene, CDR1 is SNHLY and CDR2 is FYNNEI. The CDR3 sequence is CASRWELGTIYEQYF. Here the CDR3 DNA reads TGTGCCAGCAGATGGGAGCTAGGCACGATCTACGAGCAGTACTTC.

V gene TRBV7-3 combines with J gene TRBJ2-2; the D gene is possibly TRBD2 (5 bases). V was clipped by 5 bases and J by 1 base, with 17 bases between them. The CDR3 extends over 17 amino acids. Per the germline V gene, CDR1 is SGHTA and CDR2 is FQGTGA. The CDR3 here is CASSNTGIKRNTGELFF. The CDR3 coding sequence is TGTGCCAGCAGCAACACCGGGATCAAGAGGAACACCGGGGAGCTGTTTTTT.

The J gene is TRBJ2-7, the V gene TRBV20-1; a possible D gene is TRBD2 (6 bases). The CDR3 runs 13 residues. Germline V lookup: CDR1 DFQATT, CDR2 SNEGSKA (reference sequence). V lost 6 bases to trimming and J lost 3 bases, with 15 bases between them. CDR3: CSAGEANRYEQYF. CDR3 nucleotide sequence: TGCAGTGCGGGGGAGGCTAACCGCTACGAGCAGTACTTC.

CDR3 protein: CSAAQRLAGANEQFF. The CDR3 DNA sequence: TGCAGTGCTGCCCAAAGGCTAGCGGGAGCCAATGAGCAGTTCTTC. The gene calls are TRBV20-1 and TRBJ2-1; 10 bases match TRBD2. The CDR3 runs 15 residues. V shed 5 bases, J shed 6 bases, and the junction held 10 bases outside the gene matches. From germline, CDR1 is DFQATT and CDR2 SNEGSKA (reference sequence).

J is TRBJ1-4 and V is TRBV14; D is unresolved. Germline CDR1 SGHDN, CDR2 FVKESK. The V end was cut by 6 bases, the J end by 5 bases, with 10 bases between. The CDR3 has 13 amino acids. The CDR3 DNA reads TGTGCCAGCAGTGTCCAGCCCAATGAAAAACTGTTTTTT. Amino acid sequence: CASSVQPNEKLFF.

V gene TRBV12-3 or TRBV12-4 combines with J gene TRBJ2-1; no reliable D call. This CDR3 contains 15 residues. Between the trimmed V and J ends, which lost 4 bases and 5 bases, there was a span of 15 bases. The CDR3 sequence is CASSYDRSFNNEQFF. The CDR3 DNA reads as TGTGCCAGCAGTTACGACCGCTCATTTAACAATGAGCAGTTCTTC.

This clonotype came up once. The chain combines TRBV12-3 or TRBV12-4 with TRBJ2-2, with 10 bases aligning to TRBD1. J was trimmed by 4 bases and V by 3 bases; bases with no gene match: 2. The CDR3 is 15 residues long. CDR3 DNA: TGTGCCAGCAGTTTGGGACAGGGGACCACCGGGGAGCTGTTTTTT. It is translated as CASSLGQGTTGELFF.

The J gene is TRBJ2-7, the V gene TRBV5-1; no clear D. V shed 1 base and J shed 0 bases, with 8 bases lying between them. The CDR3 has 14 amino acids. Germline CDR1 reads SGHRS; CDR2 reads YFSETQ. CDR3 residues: CASSLQADSYEQYF. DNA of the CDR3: TGCGCCAGCAGCTTGCAGGCCGACTCCTACGAGCAGTACTTC.

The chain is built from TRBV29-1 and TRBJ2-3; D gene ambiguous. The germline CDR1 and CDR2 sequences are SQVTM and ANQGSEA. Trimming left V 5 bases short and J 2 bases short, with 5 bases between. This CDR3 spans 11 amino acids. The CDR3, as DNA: TGCAGCGTTAAGATCACAGATACGCAGTATTTT. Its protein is CSVKITDTQYF.

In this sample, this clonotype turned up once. The CDR3 nucleotides read TGTGCCAGCAGCCCGGGACAGGGGTCGCAGCCCCAGCATTTT. This encodes CASSPGQGSQPQHF. The chain is built from TRBV11-2 and TRBJ1-5, with 10 bases matching TRBD1. V trimming: 5 bases; J trimming: 7 bases; junction bases outside the gene matches: 5. Germline CDR1 is SGHAT and CDR2 is FQNNGV. The CDR3 is 14 residues long.

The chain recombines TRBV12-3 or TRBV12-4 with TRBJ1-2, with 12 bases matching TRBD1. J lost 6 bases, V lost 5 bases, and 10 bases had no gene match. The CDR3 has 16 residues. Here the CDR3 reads CASSGGQGALGNGYTF. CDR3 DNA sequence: TGTGCCAGCAGTGGGGGACAGGGGGCCTTAGGAAATGGCTACACCTTC.

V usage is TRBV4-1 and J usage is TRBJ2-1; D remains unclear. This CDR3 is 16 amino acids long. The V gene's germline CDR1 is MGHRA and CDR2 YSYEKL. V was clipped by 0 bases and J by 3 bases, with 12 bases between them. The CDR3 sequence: CASSQESIGRYNEQFF. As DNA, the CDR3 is TGCGCCAGCAGCCAAGAGAGTATAGGGCGCTACAATGAGCAGTTCTTC.

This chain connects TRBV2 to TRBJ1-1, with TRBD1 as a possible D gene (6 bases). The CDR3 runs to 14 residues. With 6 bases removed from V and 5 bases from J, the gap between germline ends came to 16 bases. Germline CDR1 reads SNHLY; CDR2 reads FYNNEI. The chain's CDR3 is CASRGGSGETEAFF. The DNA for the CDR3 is TGTGCCAGCAGGGGTGGATCAGGGGAAACTGAAGCTTTCTTT.

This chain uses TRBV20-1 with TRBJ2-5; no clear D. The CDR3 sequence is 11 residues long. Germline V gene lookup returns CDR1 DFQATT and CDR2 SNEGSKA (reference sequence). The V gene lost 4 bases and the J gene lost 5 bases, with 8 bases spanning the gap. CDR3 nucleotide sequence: TGCAGTGCTATAACTGGTGAGACCCAGTACTTC. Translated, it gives CSAITGETQYF.

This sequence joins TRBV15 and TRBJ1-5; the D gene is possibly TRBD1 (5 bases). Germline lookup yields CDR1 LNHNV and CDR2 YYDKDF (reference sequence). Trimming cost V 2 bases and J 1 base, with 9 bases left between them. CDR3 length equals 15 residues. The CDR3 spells CATSRQRQSNQPQHF. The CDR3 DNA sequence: TGTGCCACCAGCAGACAAAGACAGAGCAATCAGCCCCAGCATTTT.

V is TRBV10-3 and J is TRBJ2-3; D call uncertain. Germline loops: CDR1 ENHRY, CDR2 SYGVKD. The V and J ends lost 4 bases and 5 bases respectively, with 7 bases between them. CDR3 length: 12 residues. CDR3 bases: TGTGCCATCAGTGGGCCCAGAGATACGCAGTATTTT. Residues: CAISGPRDTQYF.

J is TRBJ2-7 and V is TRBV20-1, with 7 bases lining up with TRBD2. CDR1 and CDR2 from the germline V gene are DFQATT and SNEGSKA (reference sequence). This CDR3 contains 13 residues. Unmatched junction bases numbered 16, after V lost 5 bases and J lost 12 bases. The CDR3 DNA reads TGCAGTGCTGCACCCTTACGAGGGGCGGGAGTGTACTTC. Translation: CSAAPLRGAGVYF.

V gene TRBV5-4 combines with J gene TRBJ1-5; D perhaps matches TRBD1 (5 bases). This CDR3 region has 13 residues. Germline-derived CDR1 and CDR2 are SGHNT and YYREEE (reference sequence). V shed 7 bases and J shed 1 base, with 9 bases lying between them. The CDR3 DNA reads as TGTGCCAGCTCGCAGGGAAGCAATCAGCCCCAGCATTTT. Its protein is CASSQGSNQPQHF.

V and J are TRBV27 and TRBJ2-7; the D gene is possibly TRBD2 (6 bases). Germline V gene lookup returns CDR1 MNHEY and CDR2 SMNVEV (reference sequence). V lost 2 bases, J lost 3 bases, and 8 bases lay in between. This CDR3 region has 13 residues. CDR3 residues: CASSLVGGYEQYF. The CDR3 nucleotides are TGTGCCAGCAGTTTAGTGGGGGGCTACGAGCAGTACTTC.

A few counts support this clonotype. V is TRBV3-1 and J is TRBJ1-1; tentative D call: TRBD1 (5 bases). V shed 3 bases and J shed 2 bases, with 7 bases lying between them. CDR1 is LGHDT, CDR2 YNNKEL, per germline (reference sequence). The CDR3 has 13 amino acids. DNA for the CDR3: TGTGCCAGCAGCCAGCAGGGAAACACTGAAGCTTTCTTT. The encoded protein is CASSQQGNTEAFF. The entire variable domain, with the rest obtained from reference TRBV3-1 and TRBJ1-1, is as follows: DTAVSQTPKYLVTQMGNDKSIKCEQNLGHDTMYWYKQDSKKFLKIMFSYNNKELIINETVPNRFSPKSPDKAHLNLHINSLELGDSAVYFCASSQQGNTEAFFGQGTRLTVV.

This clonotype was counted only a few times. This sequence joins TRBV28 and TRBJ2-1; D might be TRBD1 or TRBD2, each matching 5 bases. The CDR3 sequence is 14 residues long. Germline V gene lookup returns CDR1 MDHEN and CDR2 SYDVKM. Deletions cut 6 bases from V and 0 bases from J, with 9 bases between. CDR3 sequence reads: CASRPGGSYNEQFF. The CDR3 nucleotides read TGTGCCAGCAGACCTGGGGGCTCCTACAATGAGCAGTTCTTC.

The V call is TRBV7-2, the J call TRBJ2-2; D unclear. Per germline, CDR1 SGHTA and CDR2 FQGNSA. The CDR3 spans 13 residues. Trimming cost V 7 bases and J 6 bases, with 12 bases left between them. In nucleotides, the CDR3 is TGTGCCAGCACCCCTAGAGTGGCCGGGGAGCTGTTTTTT. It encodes CASTPRVAGELFF.

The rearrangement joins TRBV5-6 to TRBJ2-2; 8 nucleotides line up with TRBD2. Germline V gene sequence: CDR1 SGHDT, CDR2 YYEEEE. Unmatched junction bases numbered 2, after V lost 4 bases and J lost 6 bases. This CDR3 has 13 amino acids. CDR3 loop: CASSRGGPGELFF. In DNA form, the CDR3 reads TGTGCCAGCAGCCGGGGGGGACCCGGGGAGCTGTTTTTT.

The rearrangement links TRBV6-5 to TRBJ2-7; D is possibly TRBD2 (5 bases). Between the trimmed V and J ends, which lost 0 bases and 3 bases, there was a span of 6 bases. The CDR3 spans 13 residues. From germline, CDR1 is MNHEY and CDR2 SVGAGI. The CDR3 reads CASSYSRVYEQYF. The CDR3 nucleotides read TGTGCCAGCAGTTACTCGAGGGTCTACGAGCAGTACTTC.

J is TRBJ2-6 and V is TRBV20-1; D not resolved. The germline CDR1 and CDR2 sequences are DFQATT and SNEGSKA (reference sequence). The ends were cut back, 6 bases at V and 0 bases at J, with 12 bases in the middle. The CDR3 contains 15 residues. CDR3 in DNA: TGCAGTGCCGAGGCCAGCAGCTCTGGGGCCAACGTCCTGACTTTC. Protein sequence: CSAEASSSGANVLTF.

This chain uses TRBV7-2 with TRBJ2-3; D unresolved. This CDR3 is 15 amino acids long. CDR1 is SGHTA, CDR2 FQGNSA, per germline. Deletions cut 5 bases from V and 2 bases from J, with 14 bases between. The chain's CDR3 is CASSDDGFVTDTQYF. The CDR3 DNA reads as TGTGCCAGCAGCGACGATGGGTTCGTCACAGATACGCAGTATTTT.

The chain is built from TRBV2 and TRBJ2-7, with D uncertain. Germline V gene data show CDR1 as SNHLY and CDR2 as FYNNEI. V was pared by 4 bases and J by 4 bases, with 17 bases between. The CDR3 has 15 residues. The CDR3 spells CASSVGPEIMYEQYF. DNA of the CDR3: TGTGCCAGCAGTGTTGGGCCAGAAATCATGTACGAGCAGTACTTC.

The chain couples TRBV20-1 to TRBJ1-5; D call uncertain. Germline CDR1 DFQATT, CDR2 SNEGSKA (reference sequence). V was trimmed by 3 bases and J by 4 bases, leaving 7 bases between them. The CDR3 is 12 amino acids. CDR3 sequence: CSARSGNQPQHF. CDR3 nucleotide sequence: TGCAGTGCTAGGTCGGGAAATCAGCCCCAGCATTTT.